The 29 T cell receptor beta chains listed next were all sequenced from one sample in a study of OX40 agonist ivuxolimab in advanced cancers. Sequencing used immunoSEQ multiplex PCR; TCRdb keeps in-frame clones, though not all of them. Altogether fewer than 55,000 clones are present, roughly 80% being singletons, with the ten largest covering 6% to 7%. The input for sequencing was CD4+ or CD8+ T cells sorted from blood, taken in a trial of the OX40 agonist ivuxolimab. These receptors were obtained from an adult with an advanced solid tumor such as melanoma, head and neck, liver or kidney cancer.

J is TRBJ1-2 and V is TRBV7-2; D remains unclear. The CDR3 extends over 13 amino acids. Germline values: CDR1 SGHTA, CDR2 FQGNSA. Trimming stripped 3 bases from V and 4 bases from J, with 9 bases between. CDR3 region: CASSLGTSYGYTF. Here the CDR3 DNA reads TGTGCCAGCAGCTTGGGTACGAGCTATGGCTACACCTTC.

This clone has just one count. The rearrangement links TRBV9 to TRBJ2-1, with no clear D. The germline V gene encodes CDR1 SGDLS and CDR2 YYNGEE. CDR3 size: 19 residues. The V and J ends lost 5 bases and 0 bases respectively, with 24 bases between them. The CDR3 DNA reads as TGTGCCAGCAGTCCACACGTGGGCGCGATATCAACCTCCTACAATGAGCAGTTCTTC. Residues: CASSPHVGAISTSYNEQFF.

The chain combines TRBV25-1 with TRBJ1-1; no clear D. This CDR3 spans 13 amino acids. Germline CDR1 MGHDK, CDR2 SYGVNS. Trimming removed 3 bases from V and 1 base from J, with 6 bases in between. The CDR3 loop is CASSDPTNTEAFF. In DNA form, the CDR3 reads TGTGCCAGCAGTGACCCCACGAACACTGAAGCTTTCTTT.

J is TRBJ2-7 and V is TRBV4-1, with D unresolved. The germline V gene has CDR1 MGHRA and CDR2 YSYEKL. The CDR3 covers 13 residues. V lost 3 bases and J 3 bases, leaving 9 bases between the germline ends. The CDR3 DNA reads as TGCGCCAGCAGCCACCCAGTCAACTACGAGCAGTACTTC. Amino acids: CASSHPVNYEQYF.

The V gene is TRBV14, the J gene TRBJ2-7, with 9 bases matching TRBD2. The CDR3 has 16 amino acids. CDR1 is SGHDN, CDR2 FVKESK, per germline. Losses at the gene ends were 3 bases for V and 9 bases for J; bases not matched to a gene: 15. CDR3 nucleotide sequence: TGTGCCAGCAGCCAGCTAGCGGGGCTCGTAATAGGGGGGCAGTACTTC. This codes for CASSQLAGLVIGGQYF.

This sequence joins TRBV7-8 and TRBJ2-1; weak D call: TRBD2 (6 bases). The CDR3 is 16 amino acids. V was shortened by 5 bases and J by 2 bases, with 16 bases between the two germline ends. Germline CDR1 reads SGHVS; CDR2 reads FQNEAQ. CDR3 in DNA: TGTGCCAGCAGCCCCATGTTTGGCGGGACCTACAATGAGCAGTTCTTC. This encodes CASSPMFGGTYNEQFF.

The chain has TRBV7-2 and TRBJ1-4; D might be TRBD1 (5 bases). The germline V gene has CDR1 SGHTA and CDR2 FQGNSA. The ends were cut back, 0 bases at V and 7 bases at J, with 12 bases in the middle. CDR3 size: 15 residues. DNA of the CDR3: TGTGCCAGCAGCTTAGCAGCAGGGTCCTCTGAAAAACTGTTTTTT. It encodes CASSLAAGSSEKLFF.

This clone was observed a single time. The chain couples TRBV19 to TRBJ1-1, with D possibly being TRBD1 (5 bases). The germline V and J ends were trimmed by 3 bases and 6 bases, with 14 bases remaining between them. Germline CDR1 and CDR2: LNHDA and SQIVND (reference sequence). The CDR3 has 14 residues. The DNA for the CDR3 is TGTGCCAGTAGTATCTTGGTCGGGGGATCTGAAGCTTTCTTT. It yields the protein CASSILVGGSEAFF.

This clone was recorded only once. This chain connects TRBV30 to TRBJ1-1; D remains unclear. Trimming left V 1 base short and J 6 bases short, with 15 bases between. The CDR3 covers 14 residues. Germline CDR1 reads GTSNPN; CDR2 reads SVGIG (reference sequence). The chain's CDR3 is CAWSGYYGTPEAFF. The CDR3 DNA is TGTGCCTGGAGTGGATACTATGGTACACCTGAAGCTTTCTTT.

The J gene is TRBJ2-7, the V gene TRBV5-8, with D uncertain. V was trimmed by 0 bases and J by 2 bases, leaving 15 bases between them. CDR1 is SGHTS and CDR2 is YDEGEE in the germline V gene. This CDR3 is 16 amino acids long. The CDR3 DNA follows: TGTGCCAGCAGCTTGGCCTTTGGAACCCTTACCTACGAGCAGTACTTC. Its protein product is CASSLAFGTLTYEQYF.

The CDR3 bases are TGCAGCGTTGTTCGCTCTAGCACAGATACGCAGTATTTT. As protein: CSVVRSSTDTQYF. The chain has TRBV29-1 and TRBJ2-3; D is uncertain. Germline assignment: CDR1 SQVTM and CDR2 ANQGSEA. This CDR3 region has 13 residues. The germline V and J ends were trimmed by 4 bases and 0 bases, with 8 bases remaining between them.

CDR3 DNA sequence: TGTGCCAGCAGCTTATATGAAAGGGAAGGCAATGAGCAGTTCTTC. Its protein product is CASSLYEREGNEQFF. This sequence joins TRBV7-7 and TRBJ2-1; D ambiguous. CDR1 and CDR2 from the germline V gene are SSHAT and FNYEAQ (reference sequence). There are 15 residues in the CDR3. Trimming pared 2 bases from V and 6 bases from J, leaving 14 bases between.

The DNA for the CDR3 is TGTGCCAGCAGGGGAAAACAGGGGGCGTATTCACCCCTCCACTTT. Protein product: CASRGKQGAYSPLHF. The chain has TRBV6-5 and TRBJ1-6; 9 bases fit TRBD1. V was clipped by 6 bases and J by 8 bases; unmatched bases: 8. The CDR3 sequence is 15 residues long. The germline V gene has CDR1 MNHEY and CDR2 SVGAGI.

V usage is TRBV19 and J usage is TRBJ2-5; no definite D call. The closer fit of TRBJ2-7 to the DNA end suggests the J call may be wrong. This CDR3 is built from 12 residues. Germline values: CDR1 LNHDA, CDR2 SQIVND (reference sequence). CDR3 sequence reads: CASSMGTYEQYF. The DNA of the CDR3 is TGTGCCAGTAGTATGGGGACCTACGAGCAGTACTTC.

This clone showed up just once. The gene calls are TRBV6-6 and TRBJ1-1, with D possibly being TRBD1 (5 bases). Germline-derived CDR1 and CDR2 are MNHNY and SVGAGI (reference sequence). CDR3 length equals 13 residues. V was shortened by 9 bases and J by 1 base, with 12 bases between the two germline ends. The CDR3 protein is CASGTFQNTEAFF. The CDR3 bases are TGTGCCAGTGGGACCTTTCAGAACACTGAAGCTTTCTTT.

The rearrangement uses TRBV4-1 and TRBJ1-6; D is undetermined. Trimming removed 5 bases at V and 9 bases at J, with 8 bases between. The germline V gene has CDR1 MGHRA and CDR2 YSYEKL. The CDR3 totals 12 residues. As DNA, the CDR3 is TGCGCCAGCAGCGAAGGTCGTTCACCCCTCCACTTT. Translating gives CASSEGRSPLHF.

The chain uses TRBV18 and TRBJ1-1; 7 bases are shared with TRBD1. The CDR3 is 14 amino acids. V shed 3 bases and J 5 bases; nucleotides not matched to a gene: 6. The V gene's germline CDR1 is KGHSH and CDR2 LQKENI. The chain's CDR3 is CASSPTGAGTEAFF. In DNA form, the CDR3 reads TGTGCCAGCTCACCCACAGGGGCCGGGACTGAAGCTTTCTTT. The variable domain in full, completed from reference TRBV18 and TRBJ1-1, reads NAGVMQNPRHLVRRRGQEARLRCSPMKGHSHVYWYRQLPEEGLKFMVYLQKENIIDESGMPKERFSAEFPKEGPSILRIQQVVRGDSAAYFCASSPTGAGTEAFFGQGTRLTVV.

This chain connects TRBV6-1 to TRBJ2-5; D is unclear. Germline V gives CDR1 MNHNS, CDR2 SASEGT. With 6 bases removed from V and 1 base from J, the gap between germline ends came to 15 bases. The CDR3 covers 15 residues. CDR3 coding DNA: TGTGCCAGCAGCCCGCGCGGCCCGACCCAAGAGACCCAGTACTTC. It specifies CASSPRGPTQETQYF.

DNA of the CDR3: TGCAGCGTTGATGCTCCGGGACTAGGCTCCCAAGAGACCCAGTACTTC. Its protein product is CSVDAPGLGSQETQYF. The V call is TRBV29-1, the J call TRBJ2-5, with 8 bases matching TRBD2. CDR1 and CDR2 from the germline V gene are SQVTM and ANQGSEA. The V gene end was trimmed by 3 bases and the J gene end by 1 base; junction bases not matched to a gene: 10. This CDR3 region has 16 residues.

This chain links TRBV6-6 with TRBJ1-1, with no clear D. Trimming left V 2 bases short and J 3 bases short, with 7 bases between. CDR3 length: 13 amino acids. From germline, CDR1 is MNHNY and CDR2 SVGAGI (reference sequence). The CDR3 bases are TGTGCCAGCAGTTACAAGAGGGACACTGAAGCTTTCTTT. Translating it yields CASSYKRDTEAFF.

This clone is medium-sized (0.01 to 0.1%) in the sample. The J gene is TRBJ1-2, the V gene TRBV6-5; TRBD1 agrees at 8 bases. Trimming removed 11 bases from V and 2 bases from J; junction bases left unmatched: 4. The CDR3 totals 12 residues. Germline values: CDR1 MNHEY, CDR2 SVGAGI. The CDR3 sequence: CASGGANYGYTF. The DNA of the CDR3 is TGTGCCTCAGGGGGCGCCAACTATGGCTACACCTTC.

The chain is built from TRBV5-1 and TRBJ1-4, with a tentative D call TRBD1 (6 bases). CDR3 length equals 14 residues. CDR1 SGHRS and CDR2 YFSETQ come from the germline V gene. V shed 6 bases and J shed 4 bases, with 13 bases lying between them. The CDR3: CASTAGALNEKLFF. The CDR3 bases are TGCGCCAGCACCGCAGGGGCCCTTAATGAAAAACTGTTTTTT.

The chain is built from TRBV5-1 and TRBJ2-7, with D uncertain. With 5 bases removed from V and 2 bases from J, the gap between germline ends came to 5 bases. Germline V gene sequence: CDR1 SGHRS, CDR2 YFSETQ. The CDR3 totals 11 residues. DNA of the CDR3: TGCGCCAGCAGACTCACCTACGAGCAGTACTTC. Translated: CASRLTYEQYF.

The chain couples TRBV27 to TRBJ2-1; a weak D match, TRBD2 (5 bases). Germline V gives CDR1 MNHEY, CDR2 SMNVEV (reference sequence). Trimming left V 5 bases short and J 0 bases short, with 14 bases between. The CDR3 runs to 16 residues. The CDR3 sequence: CASSPSGLSSYNEQFF. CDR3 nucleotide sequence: TGTGCCAGCAGTCCCAGTGGACTCAGCTCCTACAATGAGCAGTTCTTC.

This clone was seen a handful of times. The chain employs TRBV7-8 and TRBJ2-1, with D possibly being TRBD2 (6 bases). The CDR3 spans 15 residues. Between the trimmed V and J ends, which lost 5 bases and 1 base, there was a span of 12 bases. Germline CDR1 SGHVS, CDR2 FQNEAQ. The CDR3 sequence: CASSRSGTSYNEQFF. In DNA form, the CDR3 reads TGTGCCAGCAGCCGTTCCGGGACTTCCTACAATGAGCAGTTCTTC.

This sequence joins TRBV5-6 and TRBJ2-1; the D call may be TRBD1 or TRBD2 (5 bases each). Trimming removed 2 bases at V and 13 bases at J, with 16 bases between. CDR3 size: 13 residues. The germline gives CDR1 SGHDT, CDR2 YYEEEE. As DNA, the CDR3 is TGTGCCAGCAGCTTCCCAAGGCCGGGACCCCAGTTCTTC. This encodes CASSFPRPGPQFF.

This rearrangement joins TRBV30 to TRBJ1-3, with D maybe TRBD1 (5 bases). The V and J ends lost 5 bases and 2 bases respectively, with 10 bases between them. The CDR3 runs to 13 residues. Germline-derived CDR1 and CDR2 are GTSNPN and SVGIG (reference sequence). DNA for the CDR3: TGTGCCTGGGGGGCAGACCCTGGAAACACCATATATTTT. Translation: CAWGADPGNTIYF.

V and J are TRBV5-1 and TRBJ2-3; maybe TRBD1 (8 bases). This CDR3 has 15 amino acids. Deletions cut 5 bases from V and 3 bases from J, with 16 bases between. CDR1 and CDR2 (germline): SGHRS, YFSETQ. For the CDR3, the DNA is TGCGCCAGCAGACAGGGGGGGATACGGACAGATACGCAGTATTTT. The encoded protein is CASRQGGIRTDTQYF.

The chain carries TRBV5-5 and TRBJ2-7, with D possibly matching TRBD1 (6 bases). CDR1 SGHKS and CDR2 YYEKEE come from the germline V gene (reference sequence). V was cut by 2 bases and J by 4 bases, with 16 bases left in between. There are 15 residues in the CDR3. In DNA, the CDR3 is TGTGCCAGCAGCTTCCCCCTGACAGGTCGGTACGAGCAGTACTTC. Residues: CASSFPLTGRYEQYF. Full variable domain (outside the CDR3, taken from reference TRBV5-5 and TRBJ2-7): DAGVTQSPTHLIKTRGQQVTLRCSPISGHKSVSWYQQVLGQGPQFIFQYYEKEERGRGNFPDRFSARQFPNYSSELNVNALLLGDSALYLCASSFPLTGRYEQYFGPGTRLTVT.